This is a list of T cell receptor beta chains from one sample in a study of beta chain features in type 1 diabetes. Data came from immunoSEQ multiplex PCR; TCRdb stores just in-frame clones and leaves some out. The sample carries a few hundred thousand clones, under 20% recorded once. Sequencing used naive CD4+ T cells from blood. Every receptor here comes from a man aged 25-45 years with type 1 diabetes. Each CDR3 is given with its conserved first and last residue. The D gene is left open where the match is weak. The size of a clone is reported for some rows only, either as once, few or many, or as a class for expanded clones.

D	size	J	V	DNA	CDR3
NA	NA	TRBJ2-7	TRBV29-1	TGCAGCGTCGCCGGGACCCCGACCTACGAGCAGTACTTC	CSVAGTPTYEQYF
NA	few	TRBJ2-7	TRBV29-1	TGCAGCGTTGAAGGAATCCCGGGACCTTACGAGCAGTACTTC	CSVEGIPGPYEQYF
NA	NA	TRBJ2-2	TRBV7-2	TGTGCCAGCAGCTTGGTGTCTAGGGGTTTAGAAACCGGGGAGCTGTTTTTT	CASSLVSRGLETGELFF
TRBD1	few	TRBJ1-2	TRBV7-9	TGTGCCAGCAGCCGGACAGGGCGACCTAACTATGGCTACACCTTC	CASSRTGRPNYGYTF
TRBD1	few	TRBJ2-2	TRBV29-1	TGCAGCGTTATCCGGGACAGGAACACCGGGGAGCTGTTTTTT	CSVIRDRNTGELFF
NA	NA	TRBJ2-5	TRBV7-7	TGTGCCAGCAGCCCCGGGGAGACCCAGTACTTC	CASSPGETQYF
TRBD2	few	TRBJ2-7	TRBV29-1	TGCAGCGTCCGTTTAGCGGGAGGTCCCTACGAGCAGTACTTC	CSVRLAGGPYEQYF
NA	few	TRBJ2-3	TRBV30	TGTGCCTGGAGTAGGGGGGCAGGTTTTGGAGATACGCAGTATTTT	CAWSRGAGFGDTQYF
NA	NA	TRBJ1-1	TRBV29-1	TGCAGCGTTCACCGGGAGAACACTGAAGCTTTCTTT	CSVHRENTEAFF
NA	NA	TRBJ2-3	TRBV14	TGTGCCAGCAGCCAAGCGCAGGCGAGCACAGATACGCAGTATTTT	CASSQAQASTDTQYF
TRBD1	few	TRBJ2-7	TRBV28	TGTGGAGACCAGGGGGAGTCGTACTTC	CGDQGESYF
NA	NA	TRBJ1-1	TRBV30	TGTGCCTGGAGTGTACGATGGGAAGCTTTCTTT	CAWSVRWEAFF
NA	few	TRBJ2-7	TRBV7-2	TGTGCCAGCAGCTTCGGCAGGGCCTACGAGCAGTACTTC	CASSFGRAYEQYF
NA	NA	TRBJ2-3	TRBV4-1	TGCGCCAGCAGCCAAAGCGGGCTGTCCCTGGATACGCAGTATTTT	CASSQSGLSLDTQYF
TRBD2	NA	TRBJ2-1	TRBV7-2	TGTGCCAGCAGCTTAGGCGCTAGCGGGGTGTACAATGAGCAGTTCTTC	CASSLGASGVYNEQFF
NA	NA	TRBJ2-7	TRBV29-1	TGCAGCGTTGAAGGGCAGACCTACGAGCAGTACTTC	CSVEGQTYEQYF
NA	few	TRBJ1-4	TRBV4-1	TGCGCCAGCAGCCTTGGGACGGATTATGAAAAACTGTTTTTT	CASSLGTDYEKLFF
NA	few	TRBJ2-7	TRBV7-9	TGTGCCAGCAGCTTCCTGGACTACGAGCAGTACTTC	CASSFLDYEQYF
NA	few	TRBJ2-4	TRBV11-1	TGTGCCAGCAGCTCCACAGGGTCAGGAAACATTCAGTACTTC	CASSSTGSGNIQYF
NA	NA	TRBJ2-1	TRBV12-5	TGTGCTAGTGGTTTGGACTACAACAGGGAGCAGTTCTTC	CASGLDYNREQFF
TRBD1	once	TRBJ1-2	TRBV30	TGTGCGGCGGGGACAGTCTCCTATGGCTACACCTTC	CAAGTVSYGYTF
TRBD2	few	TRBJ2-3	TRBV28	TGTGCCAGCAGCCGGGTACCGGGAGGCTACACAGATACGCAGTATTTT	CASSRVPGGYTDTQYF
NA	once	TRBJ2-2	TRBV7-2	TGTGCCAGCAGCTTAGTTCCCACCGGGGAGCTGTTTTTT	CASSLVPTGELFF
TRBD2	NA	TRBJ2-3	TRBV4-2	TGTGCCAGCAGCCAAGATCGACTAGCGGGAGGGCCTGGGAACACAGATACGCAGTATTTT	CASSQDRLAGGPGNTDTQYF
NA	NA	TRBJ2-7	TRBV9	TGTGCCAGCAGCCCGGGGACACCCGAAGGGGACTACGAGCAGTACTTC	CASSPGTPEGDYEQYF
TRBD1	few	TRBJ1-1	TRBV30	TGTGCCTGGACCAGACAGGGGGCCACTGAAGCTTTCTTT	CAWTRQGATEAFF
NA	NA	TRBJ2-3	TRBV6-1	TGTGCCAGCAGTTGGGACGGCACAGATACGCAGTATTTT	CASSWDGTDTQYF
NA	NA	TRBJ2-3	TRBV2	TGTGCCAGCAGTGGGACGCGCACAGATACGCAGTATTTT	CASSGTRTDTQYF
TRBD1	NA	TRBJ2-5	TRBV15	TGTGCCACCAGCAATACCCAGGGGGCGGAGGAGACCCAGTACTTC	CATSNTQGAEETQYF
NA	NA	TRBJ2-7	TRBV28	TGTGCCAGCAGGCCCGGGGGGCAGGCCCACGAGCAGTACTTC	CASRPGGQAHEQYF
NA	NA	TRBJ2-5	TRBV2	TGTGCCAGCGGGCAGTACCAAGAGACCCAGTACTTC	CASGQYQETQYF
TRBD2	NA	TRBJ2-2	TRBV19	TGTGCCAGTAGTATTAGCGGGGCGAACACCGGGGAGCTGTTTTTT	CASSISGANTGELFF
TRBD1	few	TRBJ2-7	TRBV7-2	TGTGCCAGCAGCTTAGCGGGACAGGGGTCCTACGAGCAGTACTTC	CASSLAGQGSYEQYF
TRBD2	few	TRBJ2-5	TRBV4-1	TGCGCCAGCACCCGGACTAGCGGGAGTCTAGAGACCCAGTACTTC	CASTRTSGSLETQYF
NA	few	TRBJ2-4	TRBV10-3	TGTGCCATCAGTGACCAAGCCAAAAACATTCAGTACTTC	CAISDQAKNIQYF
TRBD1	NA	TRBJ2-3	TRBV5-4	TGTGCCAGCGAGTCCAGGGGGACAGATACGCAGTATTTT	CASESRGTDTQYF
NA	NA	TRBJ2-7	TRBV30	TGTGCCTGGAATCGGGGAAGCTACGAGCAGTACTTC	CAWNRGSYEQYF